This TCR beta chain was recovered during a study of OX40 agonist ivuxolimab in advanced cancers. It was autoimmune disease history or systemic immunosuppression that excluded patients. Study-wide results and caveats: At 0.1-3.0 mg/kg, partial responders had clonal expansion among the lowest observed.

This table comes from immunoSEQ multiplex PCR, and its TCRdb copy is limited to in-frame clones, with some not included. The sample shows about 24,000 clones, around 83% of them seen only once. V gave up 10 bases and J gave up 6 bases, with 10 bases separating them. This CDR3 region has 11 residues. Germline CDR1 reads MNHEY; CDR2 reads SVGAGI. As to this clone: Antigen: not known.

V is TRBV6-5 and J is TRBJ2-4; weak D call: TRBD1 (5 bases). The receptor comes from an adult with an advanced solid tumor such as melanoma, head and neck, liver or kidney cancer. This specimen was CD4+ or CD8+ T cells sorted from blood, taken in a trial of the OX40 agonist ivuxolimab. The CDR3 spells CATDSGNIQYF. In DNA, the CDR3 is TGTGCCACCGACAGTGGAAACATTCAGTACTTC.